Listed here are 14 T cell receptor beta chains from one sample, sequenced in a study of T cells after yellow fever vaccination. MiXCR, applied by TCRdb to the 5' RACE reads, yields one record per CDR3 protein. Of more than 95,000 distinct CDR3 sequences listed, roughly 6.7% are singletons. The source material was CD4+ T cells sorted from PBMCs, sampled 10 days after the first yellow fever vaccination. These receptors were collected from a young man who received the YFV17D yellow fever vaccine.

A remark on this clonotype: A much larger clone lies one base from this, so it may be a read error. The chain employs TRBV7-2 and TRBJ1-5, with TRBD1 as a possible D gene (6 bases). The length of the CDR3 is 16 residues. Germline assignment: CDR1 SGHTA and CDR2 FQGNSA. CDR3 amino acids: CAISSRDTYSNQPQHF. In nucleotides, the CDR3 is TGTGCCATCAGCTCGAGGGACACCTATAGCAATCAGCCCCAGCATTTT.

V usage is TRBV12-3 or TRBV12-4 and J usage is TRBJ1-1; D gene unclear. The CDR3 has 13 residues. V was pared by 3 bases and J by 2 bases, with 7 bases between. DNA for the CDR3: TGTGCCAGCAGTTTCGGTTATAACACTGAAGCTTTCTTT. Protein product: CASSFGYNTEAFF.

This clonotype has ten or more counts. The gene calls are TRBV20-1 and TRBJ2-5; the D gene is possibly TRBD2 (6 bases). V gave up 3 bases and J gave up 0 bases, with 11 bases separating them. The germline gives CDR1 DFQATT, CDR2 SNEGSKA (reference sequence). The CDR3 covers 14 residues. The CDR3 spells CSARTSGDQETQYF. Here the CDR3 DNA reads TGCAGTGCTAGGACCTCGGGGGACCAAGAGACCCAGTACTTC.

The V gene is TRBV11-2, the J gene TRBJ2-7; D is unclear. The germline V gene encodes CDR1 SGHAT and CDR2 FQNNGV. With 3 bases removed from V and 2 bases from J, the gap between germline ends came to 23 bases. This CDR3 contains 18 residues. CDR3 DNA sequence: TGTGCCAGCAGCTTCAAACAAGCCATAGGTCCCTCCGCCTACGAGCAGTACTTC. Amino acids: CASSFKQAIGPSAYEQYF.

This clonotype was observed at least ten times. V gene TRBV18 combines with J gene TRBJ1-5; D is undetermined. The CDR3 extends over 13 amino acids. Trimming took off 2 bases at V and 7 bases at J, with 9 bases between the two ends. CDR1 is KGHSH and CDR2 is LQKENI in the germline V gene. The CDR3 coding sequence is TGTGCCAGCTCACCAAGGGATCGGCAGCCCCAGCATTTT. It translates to CASSPRDRQPQHF.

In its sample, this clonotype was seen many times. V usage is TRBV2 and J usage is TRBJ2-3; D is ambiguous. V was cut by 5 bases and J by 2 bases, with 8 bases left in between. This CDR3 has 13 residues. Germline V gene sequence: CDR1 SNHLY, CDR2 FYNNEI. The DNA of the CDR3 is TGTGCCAGCAGTAAGGATTACACAGATACGCAGTATTTT. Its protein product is CASSKDYTDTQYF.

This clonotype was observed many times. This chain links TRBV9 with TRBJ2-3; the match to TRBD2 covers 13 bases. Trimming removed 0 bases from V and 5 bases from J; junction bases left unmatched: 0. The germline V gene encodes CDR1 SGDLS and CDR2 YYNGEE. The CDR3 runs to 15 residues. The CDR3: CASSVGTSGGDTQYF. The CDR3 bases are TGTGCCAGCAGCGTAGGGACTAGCGGGGGAGATACGCAGTATTTT.

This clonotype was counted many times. DNA of the CDR3: TGTGCCAGCAGTGCCCAAGGTCCGGGGGAGCAGTACTTC. It codes for CASSAQGPGEQYF. The chain couples TRBV25-1 to TRBJ2-7; tentatively, D is TRBD2 (5 bases). V lost 4 bases and J lost 7, with 14 bases in between. The CDR3 length is 13 residues. Germline values: CDR1 MGHDK, CDR2 SYGVNS.

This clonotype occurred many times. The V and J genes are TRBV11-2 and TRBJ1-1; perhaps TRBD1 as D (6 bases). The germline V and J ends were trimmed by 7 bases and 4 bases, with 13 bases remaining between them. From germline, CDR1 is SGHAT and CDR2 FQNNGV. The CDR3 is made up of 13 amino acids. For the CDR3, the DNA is TGTGCCAGCACCCTCGCGGGGGCCACTGAAGCTTTCTTT. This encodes CASTLAGATEAFF. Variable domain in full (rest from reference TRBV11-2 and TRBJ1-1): EAGVAQSPRYKIIEKRQSVAFWCNPISGHATLYWYQQILGQGPKLLIQFQNNGVVDDSQLPKDRFSAERLKGVDSTLKIQPAKLEDSAVYLCASTLAGATEAFFGQGTRLTVV.

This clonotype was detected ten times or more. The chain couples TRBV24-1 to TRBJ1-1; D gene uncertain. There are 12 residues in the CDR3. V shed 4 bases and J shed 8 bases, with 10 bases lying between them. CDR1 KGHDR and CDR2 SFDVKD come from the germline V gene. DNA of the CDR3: TGTGCCACCAGTGAAACGGGCGCCGAAGCTTTCTTT. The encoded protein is CATSETGAEAFF.

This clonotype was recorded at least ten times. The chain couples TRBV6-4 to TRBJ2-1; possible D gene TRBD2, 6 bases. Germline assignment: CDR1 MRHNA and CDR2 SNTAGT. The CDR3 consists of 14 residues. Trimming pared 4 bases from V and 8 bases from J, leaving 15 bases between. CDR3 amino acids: CASSVMEGNYEQFF. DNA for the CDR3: TGTGCCAGCAGTGTCATGGAGGGCAACTATGAGCAGTTCTTC.

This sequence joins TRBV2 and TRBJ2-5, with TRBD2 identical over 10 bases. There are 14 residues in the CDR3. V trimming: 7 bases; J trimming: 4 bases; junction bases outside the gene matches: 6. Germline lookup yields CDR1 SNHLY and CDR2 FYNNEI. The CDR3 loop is CASKGGLASETQYF. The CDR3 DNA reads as TGTGCCAGCAAAGGGGGACTAGCGTCAGAGACCCAGTACTTC.

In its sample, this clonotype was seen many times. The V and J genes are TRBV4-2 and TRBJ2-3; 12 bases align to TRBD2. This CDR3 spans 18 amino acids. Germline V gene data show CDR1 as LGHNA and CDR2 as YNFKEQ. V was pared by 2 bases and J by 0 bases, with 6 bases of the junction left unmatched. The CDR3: CASSQPSGTSGSTDTQYF. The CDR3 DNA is TGTGCCAGCAGCCAACCCTCCGGGACTAGCGGGAGCACAGATACGCAGTATTTT.

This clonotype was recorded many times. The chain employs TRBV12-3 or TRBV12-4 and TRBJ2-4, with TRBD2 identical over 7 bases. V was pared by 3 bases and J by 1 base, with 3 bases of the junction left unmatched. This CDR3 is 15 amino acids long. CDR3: CASSFHGGAKNIQYF. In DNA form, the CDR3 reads TGTGCCAGCAGTTTCCACGGGGGGGCCAAAAACATTCAGTACTTC.